The entry below describes one T cell receptor beta chain. As yet, its antigen is unknown. PCR amplification relied on 60 Vbeta primers (plus 13 Jbeta primers). The repertoire was sequenced with immunoSEQ multiplex PCR; TCRdb's copy has only in-frame clones and lacks some. The repertoire holds 80,000 or so clones, with around 58% as singletons. This entry belongs to a study of cytomegalovirus exposure and HLA in healthy donors. Study observations and caveats: TCR beta V segments were, for the most part, productive about 87% or about 30% of the time in an earlier analysis. A few chains tied to CMV proved CMV antigen-specific in vitro.

V was cut by 5 bases and J by 2 bases, with 10 bases left in between. This CDR3 region has 13 residues. Germline V gene sequence: CDR1 SGHTA, CDR2 FQGNSA. This sequence was found in a man aged 25 to 45 in good health and CMV-seropositive. The specimen was PBMCs. This sequence joins TRBV7-2 and TRBJ2-7; tentatively, D is TRBD1 (5 bases). The CDR3 nucleotides read TGTGCCAGCAGCCCAGGGCCGACCTACGAGCAGTACTTC. Translation: CASSPGPTYEQYF.